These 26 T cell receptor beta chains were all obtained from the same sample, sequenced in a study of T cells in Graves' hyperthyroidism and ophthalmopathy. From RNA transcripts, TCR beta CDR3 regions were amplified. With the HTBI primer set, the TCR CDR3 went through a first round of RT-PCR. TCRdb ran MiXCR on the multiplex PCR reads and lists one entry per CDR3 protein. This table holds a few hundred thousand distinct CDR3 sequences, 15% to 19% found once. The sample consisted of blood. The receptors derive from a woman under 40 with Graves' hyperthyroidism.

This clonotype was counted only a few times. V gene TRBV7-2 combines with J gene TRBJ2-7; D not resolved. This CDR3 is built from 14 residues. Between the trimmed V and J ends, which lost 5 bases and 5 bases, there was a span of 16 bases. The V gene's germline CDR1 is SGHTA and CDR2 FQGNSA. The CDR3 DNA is TGTGCCAGCAGCCCCTCCTTAGGACGCGACGAGCAGTACTTC. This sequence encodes CASSPSLGRDEQYF.

The CDR3 DNA reads as TGCGCCAGCAGTACAACCATAACGGCAGGGCCCACTCTTGCTGGAAACACCATATATTTT. As protein: CASSTTITAGPTLAGNTIYF. V usage is TRBV5-1 and J usage is TRBJ1-3; a possible D gene is TRBD1 (5 bases). Germline values: CDR1 SGHRS, CDR2 YFSETQ. There are 20 residues in the CDR3. With 5 bases removed from V and 2 bases from J, the gap between germline ends came to 29 bases.

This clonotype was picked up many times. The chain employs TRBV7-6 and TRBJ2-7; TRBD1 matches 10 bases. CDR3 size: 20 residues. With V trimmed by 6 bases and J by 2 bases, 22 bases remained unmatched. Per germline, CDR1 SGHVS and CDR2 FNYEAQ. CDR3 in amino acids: CASSPCGNRVAGQGTYEQYF. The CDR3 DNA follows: TGTGCCAGCAGTCCCTGCGGAAATAGGGTAGCGGGACAGGGGACCTACGAGCAGTACTTC.

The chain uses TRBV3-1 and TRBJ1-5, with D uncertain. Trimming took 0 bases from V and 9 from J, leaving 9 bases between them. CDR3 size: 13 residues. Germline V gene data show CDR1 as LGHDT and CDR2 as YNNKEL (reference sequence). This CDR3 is CASSQDGNWPQHF. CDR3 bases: TGTGCCAGCAGCCAAGATGGGAATTGGCCCCAGCATTTT.

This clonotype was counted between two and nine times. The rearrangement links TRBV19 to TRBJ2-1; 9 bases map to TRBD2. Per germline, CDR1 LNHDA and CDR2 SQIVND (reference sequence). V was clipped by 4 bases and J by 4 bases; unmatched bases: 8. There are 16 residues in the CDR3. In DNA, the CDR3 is TGTGCCAGTAGTAAAGCCAACCTAGCGGGATACAATGAGCAGTTCTTC. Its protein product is CASSKANLAGYNEQFF. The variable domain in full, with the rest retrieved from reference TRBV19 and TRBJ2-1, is DGGITQSPKYLFRKEGQNVTLSCEQNLNHDAMYWYRQDPGQGLRLIYYSQIVNDFQKGDIAEGYSVSREKKESFPLTVTSAQKNPTAFYLCASSKANLAGYNEQFFGPGTRLTVL.

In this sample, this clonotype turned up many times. The CDR3 is CSARGAGVNEKLFF. Written as DNA, the CDR3 is TGCAGTGCTCGCGGAGCAGGGGTTAATGAAAAACTGTTTTTT. The chain links TRBV20-1 to TRBJ1-4; D perhaps matches TRBD1 (6 bases). CDR3 length: 14 residues. In germline, CDR1 is DFQATT, CDR2 SNEGSKA (reference sequence). V was cut by 5 bases and J by 4 bases, with 14 bases left in between.

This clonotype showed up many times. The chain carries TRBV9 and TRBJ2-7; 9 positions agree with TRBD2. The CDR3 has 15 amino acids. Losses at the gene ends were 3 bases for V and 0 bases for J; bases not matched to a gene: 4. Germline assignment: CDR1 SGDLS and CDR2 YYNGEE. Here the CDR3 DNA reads TGTGCCAGCAGCGCCGATAGCGGGAGCTCCTACGAGCAGTACTTC. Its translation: CASSADSGSSYEQYF.

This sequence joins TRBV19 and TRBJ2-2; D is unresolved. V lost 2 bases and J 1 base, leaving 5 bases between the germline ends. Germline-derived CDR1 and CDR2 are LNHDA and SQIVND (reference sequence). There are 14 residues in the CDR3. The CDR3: CASSISVNTGELFF. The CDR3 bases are TGTGCCAGTAGTATATCAGTGAACACCGGGGAGCTGTTTTTT.

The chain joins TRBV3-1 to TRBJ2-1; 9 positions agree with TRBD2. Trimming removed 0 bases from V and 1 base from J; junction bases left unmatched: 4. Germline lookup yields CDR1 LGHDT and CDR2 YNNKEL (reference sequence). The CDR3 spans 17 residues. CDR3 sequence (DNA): TGTGCCAGCAGCCAAGATCTTGCGGGAGGGTCCTACAATGAGCAGTTCTTC. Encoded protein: CASSQDLAGGSYNEQFF.

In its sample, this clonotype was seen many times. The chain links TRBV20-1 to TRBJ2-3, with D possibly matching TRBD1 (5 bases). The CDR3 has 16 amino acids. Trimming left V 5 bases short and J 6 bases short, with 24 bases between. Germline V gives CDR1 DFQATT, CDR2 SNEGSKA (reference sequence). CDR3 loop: CSAALWGRRAADTQYF. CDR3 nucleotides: TGCAGTGCTGCCCTCTGGGGCCGTAGGGCAGCGGATACGCAGTATTTT.

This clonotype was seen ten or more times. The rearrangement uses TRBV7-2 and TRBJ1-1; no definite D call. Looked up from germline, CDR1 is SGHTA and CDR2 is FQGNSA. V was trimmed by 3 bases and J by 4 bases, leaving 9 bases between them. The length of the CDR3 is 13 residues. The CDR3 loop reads CASSFGEGTEAFF. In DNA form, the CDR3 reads TGTGCCAGCAGCTTTGGGGAGGGCACTGAAGCTTTCTTT.

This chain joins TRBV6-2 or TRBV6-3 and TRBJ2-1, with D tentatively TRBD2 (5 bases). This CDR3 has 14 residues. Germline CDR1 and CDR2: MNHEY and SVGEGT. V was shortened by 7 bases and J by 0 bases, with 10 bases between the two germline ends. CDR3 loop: CASNRTRSYNEQFF. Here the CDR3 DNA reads TGTGCCAGCAATAGGACTCGCTCCTACAATGAGCAGTTCTTC.

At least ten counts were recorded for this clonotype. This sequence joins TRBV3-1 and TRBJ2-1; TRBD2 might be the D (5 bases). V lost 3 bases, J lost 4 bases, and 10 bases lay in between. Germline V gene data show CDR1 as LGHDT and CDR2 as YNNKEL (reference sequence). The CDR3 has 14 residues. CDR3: CASSHRTGYNEQFF. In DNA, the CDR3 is TGTGCCAGCAGCCACAGGACTGGGTACAATGAGCAGTTCTTC.

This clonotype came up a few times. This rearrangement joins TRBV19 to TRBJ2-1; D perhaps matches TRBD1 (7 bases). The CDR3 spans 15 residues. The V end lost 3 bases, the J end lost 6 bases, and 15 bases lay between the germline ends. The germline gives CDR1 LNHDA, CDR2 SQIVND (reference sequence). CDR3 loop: CASSIRAGGSNEQFF. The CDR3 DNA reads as TGTGCCAGTAGTATTAGGGCAGGGGGGAGCAATGAGCAGTTCTTC. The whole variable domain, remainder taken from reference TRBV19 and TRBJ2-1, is DGGITQSPKYLFRKEGQNVTLSCEQNLNHDAMYWYRQDPGQGLRLIYYSQIVNDFQKGDIAEGYSVSREKKESFPLTVTSAQKNPTAFYLCASSIRAGGSNEQFFGPGTRLTVL.

The DNA of the CDR3 is TGTGCCAGCAGACAGAACTCTGGGGCCAACGTCCTGACTTTC. It translates to CASRQNSGANVLTF. The chain carries TRBV5-6 and TRBJ2-6; no clear D. The CDR3 contains 14 residues. V lost 5 bases and J lost 0, with 6 bases in between. Germline CDR1 is SGHDT and CDR2 is YYEEEE.

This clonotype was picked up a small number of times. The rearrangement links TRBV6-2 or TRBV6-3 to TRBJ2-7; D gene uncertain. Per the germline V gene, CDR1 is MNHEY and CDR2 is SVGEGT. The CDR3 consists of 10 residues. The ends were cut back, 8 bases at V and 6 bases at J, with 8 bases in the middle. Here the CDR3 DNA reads TGTGCCAGCGGGGTTGGCGAGCAGTACTTC. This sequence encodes CASGVGEQYF.

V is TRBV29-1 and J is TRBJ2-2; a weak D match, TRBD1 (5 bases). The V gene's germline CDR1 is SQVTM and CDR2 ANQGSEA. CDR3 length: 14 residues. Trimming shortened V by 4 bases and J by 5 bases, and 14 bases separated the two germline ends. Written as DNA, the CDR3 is TGCAGCGTTGGAGGCCAGGGAAGGACCGGGGAGCTGTTTTTT. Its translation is CSVGGQGRTGELFF.

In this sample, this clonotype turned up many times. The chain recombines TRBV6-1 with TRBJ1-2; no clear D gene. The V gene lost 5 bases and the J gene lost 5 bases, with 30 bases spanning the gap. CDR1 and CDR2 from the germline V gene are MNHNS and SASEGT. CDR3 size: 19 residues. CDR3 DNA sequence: TGTGCCAGCAGTTTCTCTCCCCGGGTCTTTCGATCCGGTGAATATGGCTACACCTTC. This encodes CASSFSPRVFRSGEYGYTF.

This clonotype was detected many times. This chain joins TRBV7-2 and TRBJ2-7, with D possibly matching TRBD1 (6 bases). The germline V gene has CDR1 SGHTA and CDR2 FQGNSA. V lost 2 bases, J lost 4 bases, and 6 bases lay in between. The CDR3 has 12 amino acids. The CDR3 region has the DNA TGTGCCAGCAGCTTAACAGGGTACGAGCAGTACTTC. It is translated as CASSLTGYEQYF. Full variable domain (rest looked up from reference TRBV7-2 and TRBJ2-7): GAGVSQSPSNKVTEKGKDVELRCDPISGHTALYWYRQSLGQGLEFLIYFQGNSAPDKSGLPSDRFSAERTGGSVSTLTIQRTQQEDSAVYLCASSLTGYEQYFGPGTRLTVT.

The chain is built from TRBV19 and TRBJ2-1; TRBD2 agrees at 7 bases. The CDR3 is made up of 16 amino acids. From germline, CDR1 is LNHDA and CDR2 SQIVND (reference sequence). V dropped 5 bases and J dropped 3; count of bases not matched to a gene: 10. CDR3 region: CASSAEAGTIYNEQFF. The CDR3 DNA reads TGTGCCAGTAGTGCTGAGGCCGGGACTATCTACAATGAGCAGTTCTTC. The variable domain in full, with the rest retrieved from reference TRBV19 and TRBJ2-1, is DGGITQSPKYLFRKEGQNVTLSCEQNLNHDAMYWYRQDPGQGLRLIYYSQIVNDFQKGDIAEGYSVSREKKESFPLTVTSAQKNPTAFYLCASSAEAGTIYNEQFFGPGTRLTVL.

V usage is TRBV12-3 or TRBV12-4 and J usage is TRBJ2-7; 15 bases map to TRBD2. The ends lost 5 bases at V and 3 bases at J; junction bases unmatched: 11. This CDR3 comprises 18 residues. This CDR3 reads CASSPGWEGLAGGYEQYF. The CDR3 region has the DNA TGTGCCAGCAGTCCAGGGTGGGAGGGACTAGCGGGGGGCTACGAGCAGTACTTC.

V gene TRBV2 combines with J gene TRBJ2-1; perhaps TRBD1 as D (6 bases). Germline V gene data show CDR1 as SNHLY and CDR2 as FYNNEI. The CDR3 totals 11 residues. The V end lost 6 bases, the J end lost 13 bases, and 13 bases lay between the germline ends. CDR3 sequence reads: CASSYETGQFF. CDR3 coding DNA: TGTGCCAGCAGCTACGAGACAGGCCAGTTCTTC.

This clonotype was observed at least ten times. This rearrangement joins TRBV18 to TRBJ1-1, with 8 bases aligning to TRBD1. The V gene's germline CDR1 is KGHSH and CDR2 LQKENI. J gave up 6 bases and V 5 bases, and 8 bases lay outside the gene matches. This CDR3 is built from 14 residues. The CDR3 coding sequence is TGTGCCAGCTCAACCTTGACAGGGGCCGCTGAAGCTTTCTTT. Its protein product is CASSTLTGAAEAFF.

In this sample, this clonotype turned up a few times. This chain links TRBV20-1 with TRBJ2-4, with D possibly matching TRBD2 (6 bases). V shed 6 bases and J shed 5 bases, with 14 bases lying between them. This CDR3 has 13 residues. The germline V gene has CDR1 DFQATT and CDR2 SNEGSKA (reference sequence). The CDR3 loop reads CSAKHGSQNIQYF. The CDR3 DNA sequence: TGCAGTGCCAAGCACGGGAGTCAAAACATTCAGTACTTC.

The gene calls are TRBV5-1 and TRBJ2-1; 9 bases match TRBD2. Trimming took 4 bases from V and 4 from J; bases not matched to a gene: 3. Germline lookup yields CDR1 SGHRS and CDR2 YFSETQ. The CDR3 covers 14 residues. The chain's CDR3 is CASSHGLAYNEQFF. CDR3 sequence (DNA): TGCGCCAGCAGCCATGGACTAGCGTACAATGAGCAGTTCTTC.

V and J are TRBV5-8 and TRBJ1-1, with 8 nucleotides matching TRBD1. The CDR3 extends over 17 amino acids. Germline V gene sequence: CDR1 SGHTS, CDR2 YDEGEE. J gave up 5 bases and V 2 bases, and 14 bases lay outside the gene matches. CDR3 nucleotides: TGTGCCAGCAGCTTTGGTCTAGGGGACAGGAGGCCTACTGAAGCTTTCTTT. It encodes CASSFGLGDRRPTEAFF.